This entry lists 13 T cell receptor beta chains sequenced from one sample in a study of T-cell reconstitution after alpha-beta-depleted transplantation in children. Preparation of the TCRbeta library involved a method that used unique molecular identifiers. One entry per CDR3 protein results from TCRdb running MiXCR on the PCR reads. Of fewer than 7,000 distinct CDR3 sequences listed, 14% to 15% are singletons. Sequencing used PBMCs, obtained before TCRalphabeta/CD19-depleted stem cell transplant. Receptor source: a boy aged 10-17 years with acute lymphoblastic leukemia, due to receive a stem cell transplant.

Sample share makes this clonotype medium-sized. The V and J genes are TRBV4-3 and TRBJ1-1; D might be TRBD1 (6 bases). The CDR3 length is 14 residues. In germline, CDR1 is LGHNA, CDR2 YSLEER. Trimming pared 5 bases from V and 0 bases from J, leaving 10 bases between. CDR3 amino acids: CASSKRTVNTEAFF. The CDR3 DNA reads as TGCGCCAGCAGCAAAAGGACAGTGAACACTGAAGCTTTCTTT.

This clonotype was picked up a small number of times. This chain links TRBV3-1 with TRBJ2-1, with D uncertain. The CDR3 totals 14 residues. CDR1 is LGHDT, CDR2 YNNKEL, per germline (reference sequence). V was shortened by 1 base and J by 9 bases, with 13 bases between the two germline ends. CDR3 sequence (DNA): TGTGCCAGCAGCCAAGCGGCAAGGCCCCCTGAGCAGTTCTTC. Translated: CASSQAARPPEQFF.

This clonotype was observed at least ten times. The chain carries TRBV7-8 and TRBJ2-1; the match to TRBD2 covers 7 bases. The CDR3 covers 13 residues. CDR1 and CDR2 from the germline V gene are SGHVS and FQNEAQ. J was trimmed by 9 bases and V by 5 bases; bases with no gene match: 7. The CDR3 sequence is CASSVGTIGEQFF. The CDR3 DNA follows: TGTGCCAGCAGCGTTGGGACTATCGGTGAGCAGTTCTTC.

By frequency in the sample, this clonotype is medium-sized. The chain has TRBV20-1 and TRBJ1-5; perhaps TRBD1 as D (6 bases). Between the trimmed V and J ends, which lost 5 bases and 4 bases, there was a span of 12 bases. From germline, CDR1 is DFQATT and CDR2 SNEGSKA (reference sequence). The CDR3 contains 13 residues. The CDR3 nucleotides are TGCAGTGCTCCGAGGGGGGCTAATCAGCCCCAGCATTTT. This sequence encodes CSAPRGANQPQHF.

This clonotype showed up many times. The chain has TRBV7-6 and TRBJ2-7; D ambiguous. There are 13 residues in the CDR3. CDR1 and CDR2 (germline): SGHVS, FNYEAQ. Between the trimmed V and J ends, which lost 1 base and 2 bases, there was a span of 6 bases. The CDR3 here is CASSLGRTYEQYF. The CDR3 nucleotides are TGTGCCAGCAGCTTAGGCCGGACCTACGAGCAGTACTTC.

V gene TRBV5-6 combines with J gene TRBJ1-5, with D tentatively TRBD1 (5 bases). Trimming left V 8 bases short and J 7 bases short, with 19 bases between. Germline V gives CDR1 SGHDT, CDR2 YYEEEE. The CDR3 contains 14 residues. Here the CDR3 reads CARGLGRTRQPQHF. The CDR3 nucleotides are TGTGCCAGGGGCCTGGGGCGGACTCGACAGCCCCAGCATTTT.

This clonotype is medium-sized in the sample. This chain joins TRBV7-9 and TRBJ2-7; D uncertain. The CDR3 covers 12 residues. Looked up from germline, CDR1 is SEHNR and CDR2 is FQNEAQ (reference sequence). The V gene lost 1 base and the J gene lost 6 bases, with 7 bases spanning the gap. CDR3 residues: CASSLGSREQYF. CDR3 sequence (DNA): TGTGCCAGCAGCTTAGGTTCGCGCGAGCAGTACTTC.

This clonotype is medium-sized (0.01 to 0.1%). In nucleotides, the CDR3 is TGTGCCAGCAGTTTTGACAGGGGTGATGAAGCTTTCTTT. This translates into CASSFDRGDEAFF. The chain couples TRBV28 to TRBJ1-1, with 8 nucleotides matching TRBD1. V shed 3 bases, J shed 7 bases, and the junction held 4 bases outside the gene matches. Germline-derived CDR1 and CDR2 are MDHEN and SYDVKM. The length of the CDR3 is 13 residues. Supplemented by reference TRBV28 and TRBJ1-1, the full variable domain reads DVKVTQSSRYLVKRTGEKVFLECVQDMDHENMFWYRQDPGLGLRLIYFSYDVKMKEKGDIPEGYSVSREKKERFSLILESASTNQTSMYLCASSFDRGDEAFFGQGTRLTVV.

This clonotype is termed medium-sized. The chain recombines TRBV29-1 with TRBJ2-5; TRBD1 matches at 8 bases. Trimming removed 3 bases from V and 4 bases from J; junction bases left unmatched: 4. In germline, CDR1 is SQVTM, CDR2 ANQGSEA. The CDR3 spans 13 residues. The CDR3 region is CSVDRGRGETQYF. The DNA for the CDR3 is TGCAGCGTTGACAGGGGGCGTGGAGAGACCCAGTACTTC.

The V and J genes are TRBV6-2 or TRBV6-3 and TRBJ1-1; no reliable D call. The CDR3 is made up of 14 amino acids. CDR1 MNHEY and CDR2 SVGEGT come from the germline V gene. Trimming cost V 7 bases and J 9 bases, with 21 bases left between them. CDR3 coding DNA: TGTGCCAGCATCAATTCCCCTGACAAGATGAAAGCTTTCTTT. Translated, it gives CASINSPDKMKAFF.

This clonotype is judged medium-sized. The chain uses TRBV7-2 and TRBJ1-5; D is possibly TRBD1 (5 bases). From germline, CDR1 is SGHTA and CDR2 FQGNSA. The CDR3 runs to 15 residues. V lost 1 base and J 6 bases, leaving 13 bases between the germline ends. CDR3: CASSLVGGGGQPQHF. The CDR3 DNA is TGTGCCAGCAGCTTAGTGGGTGGTGGGGGTCAGCCCCAGCATTTT.

Within the sample, this clonotype is medium-sized. The V and J genes are TRBV5-1 and TRBJ2-2; unclear D gene. Germline CDR1 and CDR2: SGHRS and YFSETQ. The CDR3 length is 14 residues. The ends were cut back, 2 bases at V and 4 bases at J, with 9 bases in the middle. The DNA of the CDR3 is TGCGCCAGCAGCTTCCAGGTCAGCACCGGGGAGCTGTTTTTT. As protein: CASSFQVSTGELFF. Variable domain in full (rest from reference TRBV5-1 and TRBJ2-2): KAGVTQTPRYLIKTRGQQVTLSCSPISGHRSVSWYQQTPGQGLQFLFEYFSETQRNKGNFPGRFSGRQFSNSRSEMNVSTLELGDSALYLCASSFQVSTGELFFGEGSRLTVL.

This clonotype was observed many times. The rearrangement uses TRBV28 and TRBJ2-6; TRBD1 matches at 9 bases. Trimming at V came to 4 bases and at J to 4 bases, leaving 2 bases not matched to a gene. This CDR3 is 15 amino acids long. Germline CDR1 and CDR2: MDHEN and SYDVKM. The CDR3 bases are TGTGCCAGCAGTTCACAGGGGGCCGGGGCCAACGTCCTGACTTTC. Residues: CASSSQGAGANVLTF. Supplemented by reference TRBV28 and TRBJ2-6, the full variable domain reads DVKVTQSSRYLVKRTGEKVFLECVQDMDHENMFWYRQDPGLGLRLIYFSYDVKMKEKGDIPEGYSVSREKKERFSLILESASTNQTSMYLCASSSQGAGANVLTFGAGSRLTVL.